The T cell receptor (beta chain) described here comes from a study of cytomegalovirus exposure and HLA in healthy donors. Study findings and constraints: Most TCR sequences proved rare, with some public TCRs found in many donors.

Libraries were prepared by immunoSEQ multiplex PCR; TCRdb keeps only in-frame clonotypes and omits some of them. The top ten hold over 0.65% of the sample, which has roughly 79,000 clones, around 94% seen once. The donors were in the approximately 130-subject validation cohort; that cohort was separate from the roughly 700-subject first cohort. A remark on this clone: Antigen specificity is unknown.

V shed 10 bases and J shed 2 bases, with 11 bases lying between them. This CDR3 region has 13 residues. Per the germline V gene, CDR1 is MNHEY and CDR2 is SMNVEV (reference sequence). Sequenced material: PBMCs. The clonotype was recovered from a man younger than 30 in good health and CMV-seronegative. The J gene is TRBJ1-4, the V gene TRBV27; D is unresolved. DNA for the CDR3: TGTGCCACCAGCAGGTTTACTAATGAAAAACTGTTTTTT. Its translation is CATSRFTNEKLFF.